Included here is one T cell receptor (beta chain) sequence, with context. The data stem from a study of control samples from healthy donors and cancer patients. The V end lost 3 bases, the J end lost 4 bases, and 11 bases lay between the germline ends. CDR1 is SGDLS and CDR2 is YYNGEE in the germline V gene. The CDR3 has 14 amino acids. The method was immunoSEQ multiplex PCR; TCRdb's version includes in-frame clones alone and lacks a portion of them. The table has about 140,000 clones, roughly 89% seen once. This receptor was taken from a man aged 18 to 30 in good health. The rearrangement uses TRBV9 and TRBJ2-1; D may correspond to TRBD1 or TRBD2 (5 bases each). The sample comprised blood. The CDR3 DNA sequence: TGTGCCAGCAGCGACCGAGGGGCTTACAATGAGCAGTTCTTC. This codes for CASSDRGAYNEQFF.